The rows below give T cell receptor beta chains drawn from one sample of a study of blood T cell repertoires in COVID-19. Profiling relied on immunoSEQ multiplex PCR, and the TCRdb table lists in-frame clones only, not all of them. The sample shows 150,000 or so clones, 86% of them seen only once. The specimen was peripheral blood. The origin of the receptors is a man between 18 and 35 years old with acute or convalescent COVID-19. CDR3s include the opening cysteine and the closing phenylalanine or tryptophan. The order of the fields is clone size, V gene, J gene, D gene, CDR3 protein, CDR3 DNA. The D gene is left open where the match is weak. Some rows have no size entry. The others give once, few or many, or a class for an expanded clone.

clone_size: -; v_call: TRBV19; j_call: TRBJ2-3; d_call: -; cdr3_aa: CASSPGDTQYF; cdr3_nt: TGTGCCAGTAGTCCCGGGGATACGCAGTATTTT
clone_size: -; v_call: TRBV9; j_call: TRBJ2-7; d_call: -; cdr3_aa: CASSPLGETPYEQYF; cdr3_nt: TGTGCCAGCAGCCCGCTTGGGGAGACTCCATACGAGCAGTACTTC
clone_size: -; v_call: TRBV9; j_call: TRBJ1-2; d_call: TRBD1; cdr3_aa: CASSVNRGSSGYTF; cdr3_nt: TGTGCCAGCAGCGTCAACAGGGGTTCCAGTGGCTACACCTTC
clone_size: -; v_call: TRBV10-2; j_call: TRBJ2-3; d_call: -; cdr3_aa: CACSVGGGPTDTQYF; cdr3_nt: TGCGCCTGCAGTGTAGGGGGGGGGCCCACAGATACGCAGTATTTT
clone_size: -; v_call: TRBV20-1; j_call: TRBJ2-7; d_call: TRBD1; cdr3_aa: CSASPGQGAREQYF; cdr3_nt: TGCAGTGCTAGTCCCGGACAGGGGGCACGGGAGCAGTACTTC
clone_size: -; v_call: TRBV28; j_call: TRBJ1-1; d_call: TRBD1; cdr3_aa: CASSPIRTGGTEAFF; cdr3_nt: TGTGCCAGCAGTCCCATACGCACAGGGGGCACTGAAGCTTTCTTT
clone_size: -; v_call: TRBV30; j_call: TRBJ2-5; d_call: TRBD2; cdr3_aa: CAWSLSGTSGVRQYF; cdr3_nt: TGTGCCTGGAGCCTCTCCGGGACTAGCGGGGTCCGCCAGTACTTC
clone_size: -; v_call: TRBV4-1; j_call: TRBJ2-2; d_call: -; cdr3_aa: CASSQESGVGGELFF; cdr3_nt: TGCGCCAGCAGCCAAGAGTCAGGGGTAGGCGGGGAGCTGTTTTTT
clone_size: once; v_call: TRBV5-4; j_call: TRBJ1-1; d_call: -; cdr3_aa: CASSLGQPGTEAFF; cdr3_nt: TGTGCCAGCAGCTTGGGACAGCCAGGCACTGAAGCTTTCTTT
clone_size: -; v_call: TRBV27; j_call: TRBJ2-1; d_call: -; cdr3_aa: CASSLKYTTLLSVEQFF; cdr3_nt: TGTGCCAGCAGTTTGAAGTATACCACCCTCCTCTCGGTTGAGCAGTTCTTC
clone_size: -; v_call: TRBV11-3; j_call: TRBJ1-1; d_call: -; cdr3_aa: CAAGVGHKNTEAFF; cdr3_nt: TGTGCCGCGGGGGTCGGACATAAGAACACTGAAGCTTTCTTT
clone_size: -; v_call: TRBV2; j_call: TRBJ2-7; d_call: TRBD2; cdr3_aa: CASSPGGLAGYEQYF; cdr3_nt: TGTGCCAGCAGTCCCGGGGGTCTAGCGGGCTACGAGCAGTACTTC
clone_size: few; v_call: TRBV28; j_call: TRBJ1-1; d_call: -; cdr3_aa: CASINSGVGNTEAFF; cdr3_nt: TGTGCCAGCATAAACAGCGGGGTGGGGAACACTGAAGCTTTCTTT
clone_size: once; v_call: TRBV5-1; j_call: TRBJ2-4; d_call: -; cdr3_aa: CASSLSRNIQYF; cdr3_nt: TGCGCCAGCAGCTTATCTCGAAACATTCAGTACTTC
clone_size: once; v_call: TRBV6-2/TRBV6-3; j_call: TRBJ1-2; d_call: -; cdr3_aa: CASSSNGPRYGYTF; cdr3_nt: TGTGCCAGCAGTTCCAACGGCCCCAGGTATGGCTACACCTTC
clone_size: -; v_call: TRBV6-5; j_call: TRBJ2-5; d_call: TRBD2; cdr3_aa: CASSQGLAGGLAQYF; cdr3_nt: TGTGCCAGTTCCCAGGGTCTAGCGGGGGGGTTGGCCCAGTACTTC
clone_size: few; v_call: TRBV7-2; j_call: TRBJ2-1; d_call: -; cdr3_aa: CASSLAGRGSEQFF; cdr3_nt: TGTGCCAGCAGCTTAGCTGGGCGAGGGTCCGAGCAGTTCTTC
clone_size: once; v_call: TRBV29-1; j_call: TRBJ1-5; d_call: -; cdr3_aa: CSARGGGNQPQHF; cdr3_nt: TGCAGCGCCAGAGGGGGTGGCAATCAGCCCCAGCATTTT
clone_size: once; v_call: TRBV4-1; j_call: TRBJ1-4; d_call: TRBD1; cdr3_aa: CASSQVRQGANEKLFF; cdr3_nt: TGCGCCAGCAGCCAAGTCCGACAGGGCGCCAATGAAAAACTGTTTTTT
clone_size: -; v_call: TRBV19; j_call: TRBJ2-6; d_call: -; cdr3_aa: CASSGHSDSGANVLTF; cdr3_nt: TGTGCCAGTAGTGGACATTCCGACTCTGGGGCCAACGTCCTGACTTTC
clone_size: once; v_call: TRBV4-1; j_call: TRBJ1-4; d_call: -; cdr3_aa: CASSQGDGGVPKLFF; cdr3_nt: TGCGCCAGCAGCCAAGGGGACGGCGGGGTCCCAAAACTGTTTTTT
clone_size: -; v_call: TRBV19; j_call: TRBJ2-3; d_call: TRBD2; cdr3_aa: CASSAARLAGALRDTQYF; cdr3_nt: TGTGCCAGTAGCGCCGCCCGACTAGCGGGGGCCCTCCGGGATACGCAGTATTTT
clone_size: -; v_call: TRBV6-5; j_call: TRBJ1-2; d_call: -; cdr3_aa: CASRETATNYGYTF; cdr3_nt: TGTGCCAGCAGAGAGACAGCCACTAACTATGGCTACACCTTC
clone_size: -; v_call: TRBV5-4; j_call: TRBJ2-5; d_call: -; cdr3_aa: CASNPGNQETQYF; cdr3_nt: TGTGCCAGCAATCCAGGGAACCAAGAGACCCAGTACTTC
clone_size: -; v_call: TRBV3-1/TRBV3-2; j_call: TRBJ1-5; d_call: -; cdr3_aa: CASSQASVGDQPQHF; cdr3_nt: TGTGCCAGCAGCCAAGCCTCCGTAGGGGATCAGCCCCAGCATTTT
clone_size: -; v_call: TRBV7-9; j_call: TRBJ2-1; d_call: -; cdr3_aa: CASSQTGTREQFF; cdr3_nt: TGTGCCAGCAGCCAAACCGGGACAAGGGAGCAGTTCTTC
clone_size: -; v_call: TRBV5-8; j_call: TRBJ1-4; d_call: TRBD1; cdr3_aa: CASSGTGDKLFF; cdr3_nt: TGTGCCAGCAGCGGTACAGGGGATAAACTGTTTTTT
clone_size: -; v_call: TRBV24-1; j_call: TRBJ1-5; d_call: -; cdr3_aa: CATSDSGGGGNQPQHF; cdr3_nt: TGTGCCACCAGTGACTCCGGGGGGGGAGGCAATCAGCCCCAGCATTTT
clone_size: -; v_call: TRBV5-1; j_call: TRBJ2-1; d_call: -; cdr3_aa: CASSLETKSNEQFF; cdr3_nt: TGCGCCAGCAGCTTGGAGACAAAATCCAATGAGCAGTTCTTC
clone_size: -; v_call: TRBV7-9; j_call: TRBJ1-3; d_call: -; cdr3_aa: CASSLRDEKYSGNTIYF; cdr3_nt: TGTGCCAGCAGTCTTAGAGATGAAAAATACTCTGGAAACACCATATATTTT
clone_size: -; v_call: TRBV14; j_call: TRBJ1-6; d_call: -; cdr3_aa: CASSQLTSLGFGVSPLHF; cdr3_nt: TGTGCCAGCAGCCAACTGACCTCTTTGGGGTTCGGGGTCTCACCCCTCCACTTT
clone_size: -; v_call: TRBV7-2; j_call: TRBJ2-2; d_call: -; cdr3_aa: CASSFVSGELFF; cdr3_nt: TGTGCCAGCAGCTTTGTGTCTGGGGAGCTGTTTTTT
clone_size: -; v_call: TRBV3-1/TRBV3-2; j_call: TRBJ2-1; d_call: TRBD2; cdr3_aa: CASSQVIAGGYNEQFF; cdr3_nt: TGTGCCAGCAGCCAAGTTATCGCGGGGGGTTACAATGAGCAGTTCTTC
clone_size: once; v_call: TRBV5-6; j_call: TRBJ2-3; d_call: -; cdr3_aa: CASSLDRFSTDTQYF; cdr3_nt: TGTGCCAGCAGCTTGGACAGGTTTAGCACAGATACGCAGTATTTT
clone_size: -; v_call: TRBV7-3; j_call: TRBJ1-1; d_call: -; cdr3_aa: CASSLEMNTEAFF; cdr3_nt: TGTGCCAGCAGTCTAGAGATGAACACTGAAGCTTTCTTT
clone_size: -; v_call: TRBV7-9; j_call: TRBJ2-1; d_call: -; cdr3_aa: CASSSFGTHGSYNEQFF; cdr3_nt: TGTGCCAGCAGCTCATTCGGGACTCATGGCTCCTACAATGAGCAGTTCTTC
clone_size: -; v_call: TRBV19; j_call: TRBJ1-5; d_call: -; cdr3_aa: CASSIVGGGNQPQHF; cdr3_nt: TGTGCCAGTAGTATAGTGGGGGGGGGCAATCAGCCCCAGCATTTT
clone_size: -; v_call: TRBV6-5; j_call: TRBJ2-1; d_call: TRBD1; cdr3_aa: CASSPSGTAQFF; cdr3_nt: TGTGCCAGCAGCCCCTCTGGGACAGCGCAGTTCTTC
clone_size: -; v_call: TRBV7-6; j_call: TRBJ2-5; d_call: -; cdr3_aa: CASSLVASAQETQYF; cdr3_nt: TGTGCCAGCAGCTTAGTGGCGAGCGCCCAAGAGACCCAGTACTTC
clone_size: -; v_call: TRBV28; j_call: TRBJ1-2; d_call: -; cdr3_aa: CASSNTANYGYTF; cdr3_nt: TGTGCCAGCAGCAACACAGCTAACTATGGCTACACCTTC
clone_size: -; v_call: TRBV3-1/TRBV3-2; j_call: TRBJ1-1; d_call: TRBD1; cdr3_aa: CASSQVDETGENEAFF; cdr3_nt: TGTGCCAGCAGCCAGGTAGACGAGACAGGGGAGAATGAAGCTTTCTTT
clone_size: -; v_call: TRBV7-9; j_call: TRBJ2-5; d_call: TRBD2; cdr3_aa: CASSLRRRGKETQYF; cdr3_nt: TGTGCCAGCAGCTTAAGGAGGCGGGGGAAAGAGACCCAGTACTTC
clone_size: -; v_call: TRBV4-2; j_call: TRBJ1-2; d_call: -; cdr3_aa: CASSQDPGGHSNYGYTF; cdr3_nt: TGTGCCAGCAGCCAAGACCCCGGAGGGCATTCAAACTATGGCTACACCTTC